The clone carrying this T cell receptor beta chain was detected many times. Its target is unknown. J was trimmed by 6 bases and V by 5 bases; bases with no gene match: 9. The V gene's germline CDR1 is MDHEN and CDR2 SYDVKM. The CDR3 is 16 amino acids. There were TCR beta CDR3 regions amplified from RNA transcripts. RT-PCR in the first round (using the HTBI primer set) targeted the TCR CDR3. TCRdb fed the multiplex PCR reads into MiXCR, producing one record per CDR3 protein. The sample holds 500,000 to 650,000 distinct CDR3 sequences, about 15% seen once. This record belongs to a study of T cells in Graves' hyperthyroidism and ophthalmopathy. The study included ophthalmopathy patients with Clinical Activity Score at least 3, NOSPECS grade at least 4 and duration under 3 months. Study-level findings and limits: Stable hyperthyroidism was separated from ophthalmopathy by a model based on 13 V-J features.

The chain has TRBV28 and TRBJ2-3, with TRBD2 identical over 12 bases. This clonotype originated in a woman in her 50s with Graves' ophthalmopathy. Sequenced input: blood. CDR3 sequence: CASSPRLAGVSDTQYF. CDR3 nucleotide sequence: TGTGCCAGCAGTCCAAGACTAGCGGGAGTCTCCGATACGCAGTATTTT.